Below are 21 T cell receptor beta chains sequenced from a single sample in a study of response to subunit inactivated influenza vaccine. TCRdb independently ran MiXCR on the RT-PCR reads; one entry per CDR3 protein. The table has about 540,000 distinct CDR3 sequences, under 30% seen once. This sample also belongs to another study, concerning T cells expressing NK-cell markers. In that study: In generating TCR beta cDNA, 5'RACE template switching with UMIs was used.

The sample consisted of CD4+ T cells sorted from PBMCs, taken about 11 days after vaccination. These receptor sequences come from a man between 50 and 59 years old who received an inactivated influenza vaccine.

This clonotype was found a few times. The genes are TRBV6-2 or TRBV6-3 and TRBJ2-5; TRBD2 might be the D (6 bases). The germline V gene has CDR1 MNHEY and CDR2 SVGEGT. The CDR3 covers 13 residues. Trimming took 3 bases from V and 5 from J, leaving 10 bases between them. As DNA, the CDR3 is TGTGCCAGCAGTTATACGGGGAGGGAGACCCAGTACTTC. Protein sequence: CASSYTGRETQYF.

This clonotype was detected only a few times. This chain uses TRBV20-1 with TRBJ2-7; D is uncertain. CDR1 DFQATT and CDR2 SNEGSKA come from the germline V gene (reference sequence). CDR3 length equals 11 residues. With 3 bases removed from V and 3 bases from J, the gap between germline ends came to 6 bases. As DNA, the CDR3 is TGCAGTGCTAGTAACAGCTACGAGCAGTACTTC. This gives the protein CSASNSYEQYF.

This clonotype was counted a few times. This rearrangement joins TRBV20-1 to TRBJ1-2, with unresolved D. Germline CDR1 is DFQATT and CDR2 is SNEGSKA (reference sequence). Trimming took off 6 bases at V and 0 bases at J, with 11 bases between the two ends. CDR3 length equals 13 residues. CDR3 nucleotide sequence: TGCAGTGCCCCCCGGGAGACTAACTATGGCTACACCTTC. This codes for CSAPRETNYGYTF.

This clonotype was detected a few times. The genes are TRBV9 and TRBJ1-2; a possible D gene is TRBD1 (5 bases). Germline lookup yields CDR1 SGDLS and CDR2 YYNGEE. This CDR3 spans 12 amino acids. Between the trimmed V and J ends, which lost 4 bases and 14 bases, there was a span of 18 bases. Written as DNA, the CDR3 is TGTGCCAGCAGCACTGGGACCCACGTTAGGACCTTC. It encodes CASSTGTHVRTF.

The CDR3 DNA sequence: TGTGCCAGCAGCTTGGGGACAGGGATTTCCTACAATGAGCAGTTCTTC. Its protein product is CASSLGTGISYNEQFF. The gene calls are TRBV7-9 and TRBJ2-1; the match to TRBD1 covers 9 bases. V lost 3 bases, J lost 1 base, and 4 bases stayed unmatched. The CDR3 covers 16 residues. Germline V gene data show CDR1 as SEHNR and CDR2 as FQNEAQ (reference sequence).

The rearrangement links TRBV6-1 to TRBJ2-7; no clear D. The CDR3 runs 13 residues. CDR1 and CDR2 (germline): MNHNS, SASEGT. V gave up 4 bases and J gave up 3 bases, with 10 bases separating them. CDR3 sequence (DNA): TGTGCCAGCAGTGTAACGGGTATCTACGAGCAGTACTTC. Translated: CASSVTGIYEQYF.

This clonotype appeared a few times. The gene calls are TRBV14 and TRBJ2-1; D may be TRBD2 (7 bases). Trimming left V 4 bases short and J 1 base short, with 14 bases between. In germline, CDR1 is SGHDN, CDR2 FVKESK. The CDR3 runs to 16 residues. The CDR3 loop reads CASSPPGGRSYNEQFF. The CDR3 DNA reads TGTGCCAGCAGCCCCCCGGGGGGCCGATCCTACAATGAGCAGTTCTTC. Full variable domain (missing parts from reference TRBV14 and TRBJ2-1): EAGVTQFPSHSVIEKGQTVTLRCDPISGHDNLYWYRRVMGKEIKFLLHFVKESKQDESGMPNNRFLAERTGGTYSTLKVQPAELEDSGVYFCASSPPGGRSYNEQFFGPGTRLTVL.

This clonotype was counted between two and nine times. The rearrangement links TRBV28 to TRBJ2-7, with D perhaps TRBD1 (7 bases). The V end lost 3 bases, the J end lost 6 bases, and 15 bases lay between the germline ends. This CDR3 contains 14 residues. Per the germline V gene, CDR1 is MDHEN and CDR2 is SYDVKM. The CDR3 sequence is CASSFAGGGGEQYF. The DNA for the CDR3 is TGTGCCAGCAGTTTTGCAGGGGGAGGTGGCGAGCAGTACTTC.

The rearrangement links TRBV2 to TRBJ1-4, with TRBD1 as a possible D gene (5 bases). The germline V gene encodes CDR1 SNHLY and CDR2 FYNNEI. The CDR3 loop spans 13 amino acids. Trimming took 6 bases from V and 8 from J, leaving 13 bases between them. CDR3 nucleotides: TGTGCCAGCAGAGGGGCCGTGGGGGAAAAACTGTTTTTT. Its protein is CASRGAVGEKLFF.

This clonotype was seen ten or more times. The chain couples TRBV20-1 to TRBJ1-4; D gene ambiguous. The CDR3 runs to 15 residues. The V end lost 2 bases, the J end lost 8 bases, and 18 bases lay between the germline ends. Germline CDR1 DFQATT, CDR2 SNEGSKA (reference sequence). The CDR3 nucleotides are TGCAGTGCTAGATTGGTTCAACCCGGCGGGGAAAAACTGTTTTTT. Its translation is CSARLVQPGGEKLFF.

This clonotype has a handful of counts. The chain joins TRBV20-1 to TRBJ2-7, with D perhaps being TRBD1 or TRBD2 (5 bases each). V gave up 4 bases and J gave up 0 bases, with 10 bases separating them. Germline V gene data show CDR1 as DFQATT and CDR2 as SNEGSKA (reference sequence). This CDR3 has 13 amino acids. In nucleotides, the CDR3 is TGCAGTGCTAATAAGGGGAGCTCCTACGAGCAGTACTTC. This translates into CSANKGSSYEQYF.

The chain employs TRBV5-1 and TRBJ1-1; 9 bases fit TRBD1. This CDR3 has 15 residues. CDR1 is SGHRS, CDR2 YFSETQ, per germline. Unmatched junction bases numbered 5, after V lost 3 bases and J lost 2 bases. The CDR3 bases are TGCGCCAGCAGCTCCCTGGGACAGGGTAACACTGAAGCTTTCTTT. Translating it yields CASSSLGQGNTEAFF.

This chain uses TRBV20-1 with TRBJ2-7; 7 bases are shared with TRBD1. Per the germline V gene, CDR1 is DFQATT and CDR2 is SNEGSKA (reference sequence). The CDR3 is made up of 14 amino acids. The CDR3 DNA reads as TGCAGAGCGCGTGTGGGGACAGCTTCCTACGAGCAGTACTTC. The encoded protein is CRARVGTASYEQYF.

The chain recombines TRBV18 with TRBJ2-5; TRBD1 is a possible D gene (5 bases). CDR3 size: 13 residues. In germline, CDR1 is KGHSH, CDR2 LQKENI. Trimming pared 0 bases from V and 5 bases from J, leaving 7 bases between. The CDR3 nucleotides are TGTGCCAGCTCACCACCGTCAGGGGAGACCCAGTACTTC. Protein product: CASSPPSGETQYF.

V is TRBV2 and J is TRBJ2-1, with 7 bases matching TRBD2. The CDR3 has 14 amino acids. The germline V gene has CDR1 SNHLY and CDR2 FYNNEI. With 6 bases clipped from V and 4 bases from J, the junction kept 6 bases outside the gene matches. The CDR3 region has the DNA TGTGCCAGCAGCCCCCGGGGGGAGTACAATGAGCAGTTCTTC. This translates into CASSPRGEYNEQFF.

This clonotype was observed once. DNA for the CDR3: TGTGCCAGCAGACCTATCGGGGGATCCAGCTCTGGGGCCAACGTCCTGACTTTC. Its translation is CASRPIGGSSSGANVLTF. The chain links TRBV12-3 or TRBV12-4 to TRBJ2-6, with a possible D match to TRBD2 (6 bases). The CDR3 loop spans 18 amino acids. V was trimmed by 6 bases and J by 0 bases, leaving 18 bases between them.

The chain is built from TRBV4-3 and TRBJ2-5; 10 bases are shared with TRBD2. V was clipped by 1 base and J by 4 bases; unmatched bases: 6. This CDR3 has 16 residues. The germline gives CDR1 LGHNA, CDR2 YSLEER. Here the CDR3 reads CASSQARTSGGETQYF. The CDR3 DNA reads as TGCGCCAGCAGCCAAGCTCGGACTAGCGGTGGAGAGACCCAGTACTTC.

V usage is TRBV27 and J usage is TRBJ2-3; D unresolved. The germline V gene encodes CDR1 MNHEY and CDR2 SMNVEV (reference sequence). Trimming took 0 bases from V and 8 from J, leaving 12 bases between them. The length of the CDR3 is 14 residues. Written as DNA, the CDR3 is TGTGCCAGCAGTTTATCGATGGGCCTGGGTACGCAGTATTTT. Translated: CASSLSMGLGTQYF.

This clonotype has more than one count but fewer than ten. The chain uses TRBV7-2 and TRBJ2-1; D is perhaps TRBD1 or TRBD2 (7 bases each). The germline V gene encodes CDR1 SGHTA and CDR2 FQGNSA. The CDR3 sequence is 16 residues long. V was cut by 2 bases and J by 4 bases, with 15 bases left in between. CDR3 sequence (DNA): TGTGCCAGCAGCTTAAGCGGGACAGTAGGGTACAATGAGCAGTTCTTC. It translates to CASSLSGTVGYNEQFF.

This clonotype has a handful of counts. The chain uses TRBV5-1 and TRBJ2-1; D may be TRBD1 (6 bases). The germline CDR1 and CDR2 sequences are SGHRS and YFSETQ. CDR3 length: 14 amino acids. With 3 bases removed from V and 6 bases from J, the gap between germline ends came to 13 bases. The CDR3 bases are TGCGCCAGCAGCTCGTCCTCCAGGGGCAATGAGCAGTTCTTC. Amino acids: CASSSSSRGNEQFF.

The chain employs TRBV5-6 and TRBJ1-1; TRBD1 matches 8 bases. Germline-derived CDR1 and CDR2 are SGHDT and YYEEEE. The CDR3 extends over 18 amino acids. After removal of 3 bases from V and 1 base from J, the junction contained 14 bases not matched to a gene. The CDR3 spells CASSSTRMDRAKNTEAFF. The CDR3 DNA sequence: TGTGCCAGCAGCTCGACACGGATGGACAGGGCTAAGAACACTGAAGCTTTCTTT.